The 32 T cell receptor beta chains in this list originate from one sample, sequenced in a study of blood T cell repertoires in COVID-19. The assay was immunoSEQ multiplex PCR, and TCRdb's table has in-frame clones only and misses some. The repertoire holds 250,000 to 300,000 clones, about 90% seen once, with roughly 2% in the top ten. Sequencing was performed on peripheral blood. These receptor sequences come from a woman aged 60-75 years with COVID-19, enrolled during active disease.

The chain combines TRBV7-2 with TRBJ2-5, with 8 bases fitting TRBD1. The CDR3 is made up of 15 amino acids. In germline, CDR1 is SGHTA, CDR2 FQGNSA. Unmatched junction bases numbered 5, after V lost 1 base and J lost 4 bases. The CDR3 spells CASSLGTGNAETQYF. The CDR3 coding sequence is TGTGCCAGCAGCTTAGGGACAGGGAACGCAGAGACCCAGTACTTC. Looking up the rest from reference TRBV7-2 and TRBJ2-5 gives the full variable domain: GAGVSQSPSNKVTEKGKDVELRCDPISGHTALYWYRQSLGQGLEFLIYFQGNSAPDKSGLPSDRFSAERTGGSVSTLTIQRTQQEDSAVYLCASSLGTGNAETQYFGPGTRLLVL.

This chain connects TRBV4-3 to TRBJ1-2, with D uncertain. CDR3 length: 15 residues. Germline CDR1 reads LGHNA; CDR2 reads YSLEER. V gave up 0 bases and J gave up 8 bases, with 16 bases separating them. CDR3 coding DNA: TGCGCCAGCAGCCAAGAGTATACGGGGATTTGGGGCTACACCTTC. Residues: CASSQEYTGIWGYTF.

The chain is built from TRBV5-1 and TRBJ2-3, with TRBD1 matching over 8 bases. The CDR3 consists of 15 residues. Germline CDR1 and CDR2: SGHRS and YFSETQ. Unmatched junction bases numbered 11, after V lost 6 bases and J lost 5 bases. The CDR3 DNA follows: TGCGCCAGCAAGGAGGGTCAGGGGGCCGTAGATACGCAGTATTTT. It yields the protein CASKEGQGAVDTQYF.

J is TRBJ2-5 and V is TRBV7-9; D remains unclear. Per the germline V gene, CDR1 is SEHNR and CDR2 is FQNEAQ (reference sequence). There are 13 residues in the CDR3. Trimming stripped 5 bases from V and 2 bases from J, with 9 bases between. The CDR3 nucleotides read TGTGCCAGCAGCGGTCGACAACAAGAGACCCAGTACTTC. This codes for CASSGRQQETQYF.

This clone has only one observation. The V call is TRBV7-2, the J call TRBJ1-3, with D possibly TRBD1 on 5 matching bases. The V end lost 6 bases, the J end lost 0 bases, and 15 bases lay between the germline ends. The CDR3 extends over 16 amino acids. Germline loops: CDR1 SGHTA, CDR2 FQGNSA. The CDR3 sequence is CASSYLRASSGNTIYF. CDR3 nucleotides: TGTGCCAGCAGTTATCTCAGGGCGAGCTCTGGAAACACCATATATTTT.

On this clone: This specimen includes other DNA sequences encoding the same CDR3. The chain couples TRBV18 to TRBJ2-7; no definite D call. The germline V gene has CDR1 KGHSH and CDR2 LQKENI. Trimming left V 6 bases short and J 0 bases short, with 9 bases between. This CDR3 is 13 amino acids long. CDR3 sequence reads: CASSPRSSYEQYF. The CDR3 nucleotides read TGTGCCAGCTCTCCCCGGAGCTCCTACGAGCAGTACTTC.

This rearrangement joins TRBV4-1 to TRBJ1-2; D is ambiguous. Trimming took off 0 bases at V and 3 bases at J, with 5 bases between the two ends. The CDR3 has 13 residues. From germline, CDR1 is MGHRA and CDR2 YSYEKL. The CDR3 here is CASSQDGDYGYTF. The CDR3 DNA is TGCGCCAGCAGCCAAGACGGTGACTATGGCTACACCTTC.

The chain carries TRBV30 and TRBJ1-5; no clear D. V gave up 0 bases and J gave up 5 bases, with 8 bases separating them. CDR1 is GTSNPN and CDR2 is SVGIG in the germline V gene (reference sequence). The CDR3 loop spans 13 amino acids. CDR3 sequence reads: CAWSVGEYQPQHF. Written as DNA, the CDR3 is TGTGCCTGGAGTGTTGGGGAGTATCAGCCCCAGCATTTT.

In DNA form, the CDR3 reads TGTGCCAGCTCACAACGGACAGGGGGCGAAGTTGGCTACACCTTC. Protein product: CASSQRTGGEVGYTF. The chain uses TRBV18 and TRBJ1-2; 11 positions agree with TRBD1. The germline V gene has CDR1 KGHSH and CDR2 LQKENI. Trimming at V came to 4 bases and at J to 7 bases, leaving 8 bases not matched to a gene. The CDR3 extends over 15 amino acids.

The chain employs TRBV3-1 (or the pseudogene TRBV3-2) and TRBJ1-5; D call uncertain. Between the trimmed V and J ends, which lost 1 base and 2 bases, there was a span of 6 bases. Germline V gene data show CDR1 as LGHDT and CDR2 as YNNKEL (reference sequence). The CDR3 spans 14 residues. CDR3 nucleotide sequence: TGTGCCAGCAGCCAAGGACTTGGCAATCAGCCCCAGCATTTT. Its protein product is CASSQGLGNQPQHF.

For this clone: The sample has other DNA sequences that encode this CDR3 too. The CDR3 nucleotides read TGTGCCAGCAGTGAAAGGGGGAGCTCCTACGAGCAGTACTTC. Protein sequence: CASSERGSSYEQYF. The rearrangement joins TRBV6-1 to TRBJ2-7, with D possibly being TRBD1 (6 bases). CDR3 size: 14 residues. Trimming removed 2 bases at V and 0 bases at J, with 8 bases between. Germline-derived CDR1 and CDR2 are MNHNS and SASEGT.

CDR3 sequence reads: CASSTRGAADTQYF. CDR3 coding DNA: TGTGCCAGCAGCACGCGGGGGGCAGCAGATACGCAGTATTTT. The chain employs TRBV5-4 and TRBJ2-3; 8 bases are a match to TRBD2. The ends lost 4 bases at V and 4 bases at J; junction bases unmatched: 5. Germline V gene sequence: CDR1 SGHNT, CDR2 YYREEE (reference sequence). CDR3 length: 14 residues.

This rearrangement joins TRBV3-1 (or the pseudogene TRBV3-2) to TRBJ1-1; possibly TRBD1 for D (6 bases). This CDR3 spans 13 amino acids. The ends were cut back, 4 bases at V and 5 bases at J, with 11 bases in the middle. The germline V gene has CDR1 LGHDT and CDR2 YNNKEL (reference sequence). CDR3 coding DNA: TGTGCCAGCAGCCGGCCAGGGGAAACTGAAGCTTTCTTT. Encoded protein: CASSRPGETEAFF.

This chain joins TRBV7-2 and TRBJ1-2; the match to TRBD1 covers 9 bases. This CDR3 contains 14 residues. The J segment lost 5 bases and the V segment lost 5 bases, leaving 6 bases of the junction unmatched. Germline CDR1 SGHTA, CDR2 FQGNSA. CDR3 nucleotides: TGTGCCAGCAGCCCCGGGACAGGGACATATGGCTACACCTTC. It translates to CASSPGTGTYGYTF.

The chain combines TRBV19 with TRBJ1-5; TRBD1 aligns across 9 bases. CDR1 and CDR2 (germline): LNHDA, SQIVND (reference sequence). The CDR3 is made up of 17 amino acids. V trimming: 5 bases; J trimming: 0 bases; junction bases outside the gene matches: 8. The CDR3 spells CASSPQDRGYSNQPQHF. The CDR3 coding sequence is TGTGCCAGTAGTCCCCAGGACAGGGGCTATAGCAATCAGCCCCAGCATTTT.

The chain links TRBV18 to TRBJ1-1, with 8 positions matching TRBD1. The CDR3 spans 15 residues. The trim removed 0 bases at V and 3 bases at J, leaving 3 bases unmatched. CDR1 is KGHSH and CDR2 is LQKENI in the germline V gene. CDR3 nucleotides: TGTGCCAGCTCACCACCGAGGACAGGGTACACTGAAGCTTTCTTT. It translates to CASSPPRTGYTEAFF.

V is TRBV5-1 and J is TRBJ1-1; TRBD1 matches at 8 bases. With 4 bases clipped from V and 10 bases from J, the junction kept 12 bases outside the gene matches. Germline V gene lookup returns CDR1 SGHRS and CDR2 YFSETQ. This CDR3 is built from 14 residues. The CDR3 protein is CASSQQGDGLGAFF. CDR3 DNA: TGCGCCAGCAGCCAACAGGGGGACGGACTTGGAGCTTTCTTT.

The chain is built from TRBV5-6 and TRBJ1-2, with TRBD1 identical over 8 bases. V dropped 3 bases and J dropped 3; count of bases not matched to a gene: 13. CDR1 is SGHDT, CDR2 YYEEEE, per germline. The CDR3 is 17 amino acids. The CDR3 DNA reads TGTGCCAGCAGCTCCGTTCAGGGGGCGGGATACTACTATGGCTACACCTTC. It codes for CASSSVQGAGYYYGYTF.

V gene TRBV7-9 combines with J gene TRBJ2-6; D possibly corresponds to TRBD1 (6 bases). V lost 6 bases and J lost 4, with 13 bases in between. Germline CDR1 is SEHNR and CDR2 is FQNEAQ (reference sequence). The CDR3 is 15 residues long. In nucleotides, the CDR3 is TGTGCCAGCAGACTCACAGGGTCCGGGGCCAACGTCCTGACTTTC. This translates into CASRLTGSGANVLTF.

This chain connects TRBV30 to TRBJ1-1; D is unclear. CDR1 and CDR2 from the germline V gene are GTSNPN and SVGIG (reference sequence). The CDR3 length is 13 residues. Trimming left V 5 bases short and J 0 bases short, with 10 bases between. The CDR3 DNA is TGTGCCTGGGGGATGGCCCTGAACACTGAAGCTTTCTTT. Its protein product is CAWGMALNTEAFF.

The chain employs TRBV4-1 and TRBJ2-7, with a tentative D call TRBD2 (6 bases). The germline gives CDR1 MGHRA, CDR2 YSYEKL. The V and J ends lost 0 bases and 6 bases respectively, with 24 bases between them. The CDR3 is 18 amino acids. The CDR3 sequence is CASSQDGGGRGVLREQYF. CDR3 bases: TGCGCCAGCAGCCAAGACGGGGGAGGAAGGGGCGTACTTCGCGAGCAGTACTTC.

V and J are TRBV19 and TRBJ1-2, with D possibly being TRBD1 (6 bases). The germline V and J ends were trimmed by 7 bases and 3 bases, with 9 bases remaining between them. The CDR3 runs 12 residues. From germline, CDR1 is LNHDA and CDR2 SQIVND (reference sequence). The CDR3 nucleotides are TGTGCCAGTAAAGACAGGTACTATGGCTACACCTTC. Protein product: CASKDRYYGYTF.

This clone appeared a single time. This chain links TRBV11-3 with TRBJ2-1, with 7 bases lining up with TRBD1. CDR3 length: 15 residues. V was pared by 6 bases and J by 0 bases, with 5 bases of the junction left unmatched. From germline, CDR1 is SGHNT and CDR2 YENEEA. CDR3: CASSLRQGSYNEQFF. CDR3 in DNA: TGTGCCAGCAGTCTTCGACAGGGCTCCTACAATGAGCAGTTCTTC.

The count of this clone is one. The chain is built from TRBV5-4 and TRBJ1-2; D is undetermined. V was shortened by 3 bases and J by 6 bases, with 12 bases between the two germline ends. CDR3 size: 13 residues. Germline V gene sequence: CDR1 SGHNT, CDR2 YYREEE (reference sequence). CDR3 in amino acids: CASSSAGAHGYTF. The CDR3 bases are TGTGCCAGCAGCTCTGCGGGCGCACATGGCTACACCTTC.

This clone was found once. This chain joins TRBV11-2 and TRBJ2-1; 8 bases align to TRBD2. Germline V CDR1 and CDR2: SGHAT, FQNNGV. The CDR3 is made up of 16 amino acids. V lost 5 bases to trimming and J lost 6 bases; unmatched junction nucleotides: 12. In DNA form, the CDR3 reads TGTGCCAGCAGCCCCGGGGGGGGGCCCGACTTCAATGAGCAGTTCTTC. It yields the protein CASSPGGGPDFNEQFF. The complete variable domain, with remaining parts taken from reference TRBV11-2 and TRBJ2-1, reads EAGVAQSPRYKIIEKRQSVAFWCNPISGHATLYWYQQILGQGPKLLIQFQNNGVVDDSQLPKDRFSAERLKGVDSTLKIQPAKLEDSAVYLCASSPGGGPDFNEQFFGPGTRLTVL.

The CDR3 DNA is TGTGCTACACAGGGGGTGGGGGAGACCCAGTACTTC. This gives the protein CATQGVGETQYF. This chain joins TRBV6-6 and TRBJ2-5; 8 nucleotides match TRBD1. The germline gives CDR1 MNHNY, CDR2 SVGAGI (reference sequence). CDR3 length equals 12 residues.

The CDR3 loop is CAWSLRGMGQALTEAFF. DNA for the CDR3: TGTGCCTGGAGTCTCCGGGGAATGGGACAGGCGCTAACTGAAGCTTTCTTT. The V and J genes are TRBV30 and TRBJ1-1; 8 positions match TRBD1. J gave up 5 bases and V 2 bases, and 16 bases lay outside the gene matches. The length of the CDR3 is 17 residues. Germline V gene lookup returns CDR1 GTSNPN and CDR2 SVGIG (reference sequence). Full variable domain (outside the CDR3, taken from reference TRBV30 and TRBJ1-1): SQTIHQWPATLVQPVGSPLSLECTVEGTSNPNLYWYRQAAGRGLQLLFYSVGIGQISSEVPQNLSASRPQDRQFILSSKKLLLSDSGFYLCAWSLRGMGQALTEAFFGQGTRLTVV.

The V and J genes are TRBV7-9 and TRBJ1-5, with D perhaps matching TRBD1 (5 bases). Germline CDR1 SEHNR, CDR2 FQNEAQ (reference sequence). The CDR3 totals 14 residues. Trimming pared 2 bases from V and 7 bases from J, leaving 12 bases between. The CDR3 loop reads CASSLSNGGQPQHF. The CDR3, as DNA: TGTGCCAGCAGCTTATCTAACGGGGGGCAGCCCCAGCATTTT. The variable domain in full, completed from reference TRBV7-9 and TRBJ1-5, reads DTGVSQNPRHKITKRGQNVTFRCDPISEHNRLYWYRQTLGQGPEFLTYFQNEAQLEKSRLLSDRFSAERPKGSFSTLEIQRTEQGDSAMYLCASSLSNGGQPQHFGDGTRLSIL.

This clone was seen a few times. This chain uses TRBV6-4 with TRBJ1-5, with TRBD1 identical over 9 bases. V lost 9 bases to trimming and J lost 3 bases; unmatched junction nucleotides: 9. The CDR3 length is 15 residues. From germline, CDR1 is MRHNA and CDR2 SNTAGT. The CDR3 sequence: CARLRRDRVNQPQHF. As DNA, the CDR3 is TGTGCCAGATTACGCCGGGACAGGGTCAATCAGCCCCAGCATTTT.

This clone occurred a few times. The chain couples TRBV10-1 to TRBJ1-2; 7 nucleotides agree with TRBD1. CDR1 is WNHNN, CDR2 SYGVQD, per germline (reference sequence). The length of the CDR3 is 14 residues. After removal of 3 bases from V and 8 bases from J, the junction contained 9 bases not matched to a gene. The CDR3 DNA follows: TGCGCCAGCAGTGATAACGACAGGGTACGCGGCTACACCTTC. It specifies CASSDNDRVRGYTF.

The chain joins TRBV6-5 to TRBJ2-3; 7 bases align to TRBD2. Germline V gene lookup returns CDR1 MNHEY and CDR2 SVGAGI. The CDR3 covers 13 residues. Trimming cost V 5 bases and J 2 bases; bases outside gene matches: 1. The CDR3 region is CASSRGDTDTQYF. CDR3 nucleotides: TGTGCCAGCAGTCGGGGGGACACAGATACGCAGTATTTT.

Only one count was recorded for this clone. The V call is TRBV6-2 or TRBV6-3, the J call TRBJ1-4, with D possibly being TRBD1 (6 bases). There are 16 residues in the CDR3. V lost 2 bases and J 10 bases, leaving 20 bases between the germline ends. Germline loops: CDR1 MNHEY, CDR2 SVGEGT. CDR3 amino acids: CASSYDYRDRRTKLFF. DNA of the CDR3: TGTGCCAGCAGTTACGATTACAGGGATCGCCGAACAAAACTGTTTTTT.